The 3 T cell receptor beta chains given below trace back to one sample, sequenced in a study of radiotherapy plus CTLA-4 blockade in lung cancer. Sequencing used immunoSEQ multiplex PCR; TCRdb keeps in-frame clones, though not all of them. The profile shows about 31,000 clones, 60% to 80% of them singletons. Sequencing used peripheral blood, obtained from a patient treated with radiotherapy plus ipilimumab. The receptors come from a human donor with non-small cell lung cancer whose response to radiotherapy plus ipilimumab could not be evaluated.

This clone is medium-sized in the sample. The chain carries TRBV30 and TRBJ2-1; D is uncertain. Trimming stripped 0 bases from V and 12 bases from J, with 12 bases between. Germline V gene data show CDR1 as GTSNPN and CDR2 as SVGIG (reference sequence). The CDR3 is made up of 12 amino acids. CDR3 sequence: CAWSVFRLGQFF. The CDR3 DNA follows: TGTGCCTGGAGTGTATTCAGGCTGGGGCAGTTCTTC.

This clone has only a few counts. The chain carries TRBV7-2 and TRBJ2-7; perhaps TRBD1 as D (6 bases). Per the germline V gene, CDR1 is SGHTA and CDR2 is FQGNSA. Trimming cost V 0 bases and J 3 bases, with 12 bases left between them. This CDR3 is 15 amino acids long. CDR3: CASSLAPGHFYEQYF. The CDR3 DNA sequence: TGTGCCAGCAGCTTAGCTCCGGGACACTTCTACGAGCAGTACTTC. Supplemented by reference TRBV7-2 and TRBJ2-7, the full variable domain reads GAGVSQSPSNKVTEKGKDVELRCDPISGHTALYWYRQSLGQGLEFLIYFQGNSAPDKSGLPSDRFSAERTGGSVSTLTIQRTQQEDSAVYLCASSLAPGHFYEQYFGPGTRLTVT.

This chain joins TRBV5-1 and TRBJ2-3; D possibly corresponds to TRBD2 (5 bases). The ends were cut back, 3 bases at V and 0 bases at J, with 5 bases in the middle. The CDR3 spans 13 residues. Germline assignment: CDR1 SGHRS and CDR2 YFSETQ. For the CDR3, the DNA is TGCGCCAGCAGCTGGACTAGCACAGATACGCAGTATTTT. As protein: CASSWTSTDTQYF. Full variable domain (rest looked up from reference TRBV5-1 and TRBJ2-3): KAGVTQTPRYLIKTRGQQVTLSCSPISGHRSVSWYQQTPGQGLQFLFEYFSETQRNKGNFPGRFSGRQFSNSRSEMNVSTLELGDSALYLCASSWTSTDTQYFGPGTRLTVL.